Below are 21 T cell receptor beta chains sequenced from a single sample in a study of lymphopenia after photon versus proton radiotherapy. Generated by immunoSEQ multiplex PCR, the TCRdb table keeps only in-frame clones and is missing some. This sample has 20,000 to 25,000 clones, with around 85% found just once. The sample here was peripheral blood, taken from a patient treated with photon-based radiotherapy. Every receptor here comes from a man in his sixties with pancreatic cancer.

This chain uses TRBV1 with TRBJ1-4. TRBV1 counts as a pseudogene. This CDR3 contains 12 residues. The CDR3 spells CTRGGLNEKLFF. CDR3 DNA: TGCACCAGGGGAGGCCTTAATGAAAAACTGTTTTTT.

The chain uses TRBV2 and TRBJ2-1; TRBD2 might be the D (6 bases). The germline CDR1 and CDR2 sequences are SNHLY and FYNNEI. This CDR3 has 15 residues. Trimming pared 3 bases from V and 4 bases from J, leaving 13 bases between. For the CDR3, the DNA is TGTGCCAGCAGTGAGTCGCGGGGACCTTACAATGAGCAGTTCTTC. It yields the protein CASSESRGPYNEQFF.

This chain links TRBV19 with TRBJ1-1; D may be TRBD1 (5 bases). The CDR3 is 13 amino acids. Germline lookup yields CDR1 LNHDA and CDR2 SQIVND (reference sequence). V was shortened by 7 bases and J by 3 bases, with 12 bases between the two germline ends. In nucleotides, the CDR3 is TGTGCCAGTAAGTCGGGGGTGTACACTGAAGCTTTCTTT. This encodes CASKSGVYTEAFF.

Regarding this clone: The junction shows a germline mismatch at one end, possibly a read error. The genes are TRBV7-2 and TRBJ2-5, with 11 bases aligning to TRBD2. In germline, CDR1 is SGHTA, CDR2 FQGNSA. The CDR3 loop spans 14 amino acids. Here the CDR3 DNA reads TGTGCCAGCAGCCTAGCGGGGGGTTTAGAGACCCAGTACTTC. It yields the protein CASSLAGGLETQYF.

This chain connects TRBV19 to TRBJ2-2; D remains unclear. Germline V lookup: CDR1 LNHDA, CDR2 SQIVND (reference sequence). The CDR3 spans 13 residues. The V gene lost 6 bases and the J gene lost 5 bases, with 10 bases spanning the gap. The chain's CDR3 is CASRKVGTGELFF. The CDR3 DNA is TGTGCCAGTAGAAAGGTCGGGACCGGGGAGCTGTTTTTT.

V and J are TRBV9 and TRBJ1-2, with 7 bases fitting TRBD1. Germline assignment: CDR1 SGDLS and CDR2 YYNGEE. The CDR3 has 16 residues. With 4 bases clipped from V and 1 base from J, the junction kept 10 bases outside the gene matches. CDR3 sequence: CASSPLWDSFNYGYTF. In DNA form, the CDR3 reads TGTGCCAGCAGCCCTCTGTGGGACAGCTTTAACTATGGCTACACCTTC.

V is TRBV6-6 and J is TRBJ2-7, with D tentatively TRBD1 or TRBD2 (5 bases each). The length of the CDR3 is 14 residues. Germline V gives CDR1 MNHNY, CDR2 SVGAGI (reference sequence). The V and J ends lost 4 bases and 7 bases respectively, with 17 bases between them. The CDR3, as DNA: TGTGCCAGCAGTTCCCAGGGCCCCACGGGGGAGCAGTACTTC. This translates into CASSSQGPTGEQYF.

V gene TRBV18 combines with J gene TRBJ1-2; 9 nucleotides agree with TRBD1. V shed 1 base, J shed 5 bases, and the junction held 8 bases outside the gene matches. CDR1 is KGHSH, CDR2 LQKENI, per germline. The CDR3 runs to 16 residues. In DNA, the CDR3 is TGTGCCAGCTCACCACTAGGACAGGGGCGGAGGTATGGCTACACCTTC. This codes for CASSPLGQGRRYGYTF.

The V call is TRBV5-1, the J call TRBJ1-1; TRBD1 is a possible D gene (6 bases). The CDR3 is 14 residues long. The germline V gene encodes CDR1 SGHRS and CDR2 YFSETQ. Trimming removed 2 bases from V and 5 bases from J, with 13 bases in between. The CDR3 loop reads CASSFQEGGTEAFF. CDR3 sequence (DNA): TGCGCCAGCAGCTTCCAGGAAGGGGGGACTGAAGCTTTCTTT.

CDR3 sequence: CASSLTPGQEAFF. The CDR3 DNA sequence: TGTGCCAGCAGCTTAACCCCGGGCCAGGAAGCTTTCTTT. The chain joins TRBV7-3 to TRBJ1-1, with D unclear. This CDR3 is built from 13 residues. Looked up from germline, CDR1 is SGHTA and CDR2 is FQGTGA. V lost 0 bases to trimming and J lost 8 bases, with 10 bases between them.

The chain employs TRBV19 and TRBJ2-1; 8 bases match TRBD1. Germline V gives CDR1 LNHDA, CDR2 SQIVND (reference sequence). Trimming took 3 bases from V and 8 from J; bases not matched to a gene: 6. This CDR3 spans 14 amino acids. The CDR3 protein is CASSIWQGAHEQFF. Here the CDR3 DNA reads TGTGCCAGTAGTATTTGGCAGGGGGCCCATGAGCAGTTCTTC. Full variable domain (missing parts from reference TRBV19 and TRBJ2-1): DGGITQSPKYLFRKEGQNVTLSCEQNLNHDAMYWYRQDPGQGLRLIYYSQIVNDFQKGDIAEGYSVSREKKESFPLTVTSAQKNPTAFYLCASSIWQGAHEQFFGPGTRLTVL.

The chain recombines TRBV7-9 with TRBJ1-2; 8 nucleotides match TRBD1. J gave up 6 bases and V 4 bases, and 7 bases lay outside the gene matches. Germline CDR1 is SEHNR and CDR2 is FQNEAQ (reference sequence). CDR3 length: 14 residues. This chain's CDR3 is CASSYGQGGNGYTF. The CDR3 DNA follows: TGTGCCAGCAGCTATGGACAGGGTGGGAATGGCTACACCTTC.

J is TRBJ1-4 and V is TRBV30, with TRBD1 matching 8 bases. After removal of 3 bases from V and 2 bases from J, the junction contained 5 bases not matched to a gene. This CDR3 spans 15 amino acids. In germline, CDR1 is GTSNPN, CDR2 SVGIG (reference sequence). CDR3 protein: CAWSNTGGTNEKLFF. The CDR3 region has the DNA TGTGCCTGGAGCAATACAGGGGGGACTAATGAAAAACTGTTTTTT.

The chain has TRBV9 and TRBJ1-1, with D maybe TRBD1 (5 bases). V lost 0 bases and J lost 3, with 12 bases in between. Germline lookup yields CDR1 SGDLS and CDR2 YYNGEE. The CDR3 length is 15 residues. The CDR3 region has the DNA TGTGCCAGCAGCGTAGACGGGGGGAGGGACACTGAAGCTTTCTTT. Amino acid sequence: CASSVDGGRDTEAFF.

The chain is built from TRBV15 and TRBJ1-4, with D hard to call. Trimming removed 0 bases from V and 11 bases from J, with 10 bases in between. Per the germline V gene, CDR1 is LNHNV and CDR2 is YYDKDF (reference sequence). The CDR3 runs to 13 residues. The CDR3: CATSRDEVRKLFF. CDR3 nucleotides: TGTGCCACCAGCAGAGATGAGGTTCGGAAACTGTTTTTT.

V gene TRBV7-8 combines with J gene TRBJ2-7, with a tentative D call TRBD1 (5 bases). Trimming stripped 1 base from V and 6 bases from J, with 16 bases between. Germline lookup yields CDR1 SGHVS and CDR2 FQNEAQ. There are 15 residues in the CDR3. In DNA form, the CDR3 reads TGTGCCAGCAGCTTAGAGCAGGGCAGGGCTGGCGAGCAGTACTTC. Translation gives CASSLEQGRAGEQYF.

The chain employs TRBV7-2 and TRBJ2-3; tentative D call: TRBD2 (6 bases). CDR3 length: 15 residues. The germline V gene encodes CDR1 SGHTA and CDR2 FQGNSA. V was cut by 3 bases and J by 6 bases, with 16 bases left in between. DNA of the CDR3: TGTGCCAGCAGCTTCGGGCGGCGGGGTATGGATACGCAGTATTTT. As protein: CASSFGRRGMDTQYF.

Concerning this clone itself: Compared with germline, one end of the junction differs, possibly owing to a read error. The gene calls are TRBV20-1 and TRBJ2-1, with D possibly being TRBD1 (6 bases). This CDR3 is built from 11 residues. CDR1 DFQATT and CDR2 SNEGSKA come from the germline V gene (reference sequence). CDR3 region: CSAGQYNGQFF. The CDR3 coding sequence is TGCAGTGCTGGACAGTACAATGGGCAGTTCTTC.

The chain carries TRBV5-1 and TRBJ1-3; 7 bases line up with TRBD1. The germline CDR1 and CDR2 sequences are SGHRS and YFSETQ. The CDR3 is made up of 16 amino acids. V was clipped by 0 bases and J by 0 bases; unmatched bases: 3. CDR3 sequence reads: CASSLVDRDSGNTIYF. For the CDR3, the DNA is TGCGCCAGCAGCTTGGTTGACAGGGACTCTGGAAACACCATATATTTT.

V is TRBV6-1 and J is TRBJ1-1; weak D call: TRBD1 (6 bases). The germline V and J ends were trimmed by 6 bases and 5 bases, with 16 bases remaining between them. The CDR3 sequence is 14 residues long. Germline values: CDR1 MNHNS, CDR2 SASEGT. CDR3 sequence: CASRAQGRETEAFF. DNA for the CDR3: TGTGCCAGCAGGGCGCAGGGGCGAGAGACTGAAGCTTTCTTT.

The CDR3 loop reads CASSPAQGAPNTGELFF. CDR3 in DNA: TGCGCCAGCAGCCCGGCTCAGGGGGCCCCGAACACCGGGGAGCTGTTTTTT. The V gene is TRBV5-1, the J gene TRBJ2-2, with 8 bases that match TRBD1. Germline V gene lookup returns CDR1 SGHRS and CDR2 YFSETQ. Germline trimming cut 4 bases from V and 0 bases from J; bases unmatched to any gene: 8. The CDR3 loop spans 17 amino acids.